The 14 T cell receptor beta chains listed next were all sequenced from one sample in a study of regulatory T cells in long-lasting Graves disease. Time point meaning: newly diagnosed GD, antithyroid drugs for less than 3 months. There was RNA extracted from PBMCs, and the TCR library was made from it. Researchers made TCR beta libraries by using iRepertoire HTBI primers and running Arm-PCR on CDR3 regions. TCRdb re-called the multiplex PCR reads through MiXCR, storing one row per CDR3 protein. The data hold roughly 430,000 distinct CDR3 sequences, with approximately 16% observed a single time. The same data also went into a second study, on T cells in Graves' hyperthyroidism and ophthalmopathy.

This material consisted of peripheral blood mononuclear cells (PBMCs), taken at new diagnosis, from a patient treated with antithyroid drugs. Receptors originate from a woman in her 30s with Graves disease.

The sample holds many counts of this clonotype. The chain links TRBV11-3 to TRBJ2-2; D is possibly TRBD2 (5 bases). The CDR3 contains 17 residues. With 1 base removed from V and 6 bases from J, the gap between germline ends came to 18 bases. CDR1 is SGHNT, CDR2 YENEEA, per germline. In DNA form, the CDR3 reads TGTGCCAGCAGCTTAGGACCAAGACTAAGCCGGTCCGGGGAGCTGTTTTTT. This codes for CASSLGPRLSRSGELFF.

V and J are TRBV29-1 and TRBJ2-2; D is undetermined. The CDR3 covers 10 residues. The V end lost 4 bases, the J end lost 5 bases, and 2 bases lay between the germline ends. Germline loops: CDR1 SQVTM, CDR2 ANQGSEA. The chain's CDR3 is CSVGTGELFF. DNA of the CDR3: TGCAGCGTTGGGACCGGGGAGCTGTTTTTT.

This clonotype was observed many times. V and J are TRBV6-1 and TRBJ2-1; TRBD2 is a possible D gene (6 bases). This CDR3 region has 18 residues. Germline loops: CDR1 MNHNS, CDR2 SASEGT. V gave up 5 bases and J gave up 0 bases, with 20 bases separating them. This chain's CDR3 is CASSPTTGMRGSYNEQFF. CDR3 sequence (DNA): TGTGCCAGCAGTCCCACTACGGGGATGCGGGGCTCCTACAATGAGCAGTTCTTC.

CDR3 in amino acids: CASSLIRYNEQFF. The DNA of the CDR3 is TGTGCCAGCAGCTTAATCCGATACAATGAGCAGTTCTTC. The chain carries TRBV7-2 and TRBJ2-1; D not certain. Germline CDR1 SGHTA, CDR2 FQGNSA. The ends were cut back, 2 bases at V and 4 bases at J, with 6 bases in the middle. CDR3 size: 13 residues. Drawing the rest from reference TRBV7-2 and TRBJ2-1, the complete variable domain is GAGVSQSPSNKVTEKGKDVELRCDPISGHTALYWYRQSLGQGLEFLIYFQGNSAPDKSGLPSDRFSAERTGGSVSTLTIQRTQQEDSAVYLCASSLIRYNEQFFGPGTRLTVL.

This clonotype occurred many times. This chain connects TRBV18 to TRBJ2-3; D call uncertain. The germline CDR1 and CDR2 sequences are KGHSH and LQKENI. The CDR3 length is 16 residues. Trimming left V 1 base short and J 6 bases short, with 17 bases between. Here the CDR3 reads CASSPLLGSAMDTQYF. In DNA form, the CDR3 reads TGTGCCAGCTCACCACTTCTGGGGTCGGCGATGGATACGCAGTATTTT.

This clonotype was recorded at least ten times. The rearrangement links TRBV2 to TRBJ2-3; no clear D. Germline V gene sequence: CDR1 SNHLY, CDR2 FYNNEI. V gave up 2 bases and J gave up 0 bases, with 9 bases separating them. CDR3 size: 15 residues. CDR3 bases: TGTGCCAGCAGTGAAAGTCGTGCTAGCACAGATACGCAGTATTTT. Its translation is CASSESRASTDTQYF.

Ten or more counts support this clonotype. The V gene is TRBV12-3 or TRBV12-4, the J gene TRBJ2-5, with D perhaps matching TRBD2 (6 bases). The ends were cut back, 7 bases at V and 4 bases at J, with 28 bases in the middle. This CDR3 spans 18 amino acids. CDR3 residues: CASTSTRLRDGFTETQYF. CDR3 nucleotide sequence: TGTGCCAGCACCTCCACACGGCTGCGGGATGGTTTCACAGAGACCCAGTACTTC.

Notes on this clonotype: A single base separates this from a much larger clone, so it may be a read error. The CDR3 loop is CSARGVGSGEYGFTF. CDR3 DNA: TGCAGTGCTAGAGGAGTGGGTTCAGGGGAATATGGCTTCACCTTC. The chain is built from TRBV20-1 and TRBJ1-2; D is perhaps TRBD1 (6 bases). CDR1 is DFQATT and CDR2 is SNEGSKA in the germline V gene (reference sequence). There are 15 residues in the CDR3.

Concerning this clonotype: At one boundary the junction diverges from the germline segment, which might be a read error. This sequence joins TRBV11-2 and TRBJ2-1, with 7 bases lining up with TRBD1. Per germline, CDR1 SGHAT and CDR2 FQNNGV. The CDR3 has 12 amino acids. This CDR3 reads CAGSYGQVPGFF. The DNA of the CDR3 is TGTGCCGGCAGCTATGGACAGGTCCCAGGGTTCTTC.

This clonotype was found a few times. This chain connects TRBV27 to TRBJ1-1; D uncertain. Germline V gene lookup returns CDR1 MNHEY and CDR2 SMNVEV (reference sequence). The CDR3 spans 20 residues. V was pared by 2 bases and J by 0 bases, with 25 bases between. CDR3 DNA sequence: TGTGCCAGCAGTTTAAAAGACATCTTTCGGGGTCTTTCCCTGAACACTGAAGCTTTCTTT. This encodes CASSLKDIFRGLSLNTEAFF.

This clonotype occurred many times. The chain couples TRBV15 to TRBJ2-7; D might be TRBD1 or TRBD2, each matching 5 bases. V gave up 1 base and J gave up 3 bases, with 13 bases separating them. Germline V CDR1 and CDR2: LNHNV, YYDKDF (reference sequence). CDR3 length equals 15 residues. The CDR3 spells CATSRGRDRVYEQYF. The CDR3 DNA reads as TGTGCCACCAGCAGAGGTAGGGACCGCGTCTACGAGCAGTACTTC.

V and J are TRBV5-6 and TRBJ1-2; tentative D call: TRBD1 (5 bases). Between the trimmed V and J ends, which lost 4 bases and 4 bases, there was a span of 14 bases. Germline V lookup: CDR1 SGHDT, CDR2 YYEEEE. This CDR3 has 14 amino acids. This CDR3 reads CASSVTGSRYGYTF. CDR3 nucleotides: TGTGCCAGCAGCGTAACAGGAAGTCGCTATGGCTACACCTTC.

Here the CDR3 reads CSVPTGNYGYTF. For the CDR3, the DNA is TGCAGCGTCCCGACAGGCAACTATGGCTACACCTTC. The chain couples TRBV29-1 to TRBJ1-2, with D perhaps matching TRBD1 (6 bases). Trimming cost V 6 bases and J 2 bases, with 10 bases left between them. This CDR3 has 12 amino acids. Germline values: CDR1 SQVTM, CDR2 ANQGSEA. Drawing the rest from reference TRBV29-1 and TRBJ1-2, the complete variable domain is SAVISQKPSRDICQRGTSLTIQCQVDSQVTMMFWYRQQPGQSLTLIATANQGSEATYESGFVIDKFPISRPNLTFSTLTVSNMSPEDSSIYLCSVPTGNYGYTFGSGTRLTVV.

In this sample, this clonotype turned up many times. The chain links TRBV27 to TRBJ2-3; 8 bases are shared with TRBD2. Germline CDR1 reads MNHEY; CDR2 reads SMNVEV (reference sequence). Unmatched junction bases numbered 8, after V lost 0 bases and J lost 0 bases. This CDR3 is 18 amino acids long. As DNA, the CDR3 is TGTGCCAGCAGTTTATCCCGCACCCTAGCGGGTAGCACAGATACGCAGTATTTT. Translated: CASSLSRTLAGSTDTQYF.